This entry concerns a single TCR beta chain. The sample holds other DNA sequences that translate to the same CDR3. The data were taken from a study of cytomegalovirus exposure and HLA in healthy donors. CDR3 length: 15 amino acids. The germline gives CDR1 SGHRS, CDR2 YFSETQ. After removal of 2 bases from V and 3 bases from J, the junction contained 3 bases not matched to a gene. PCR involved 60 Vbeta and 13 Jbeta primers. Assay: immunoSEQ multiplex PCR; the TCRdb copy retains only in-frame clones and omits some. The profile shows 110,000 to 150,000 clones, over 55% of them singletons. The rearrangement uses TRBV5-1 and TRBJ2-3, with 10 bases aligning to TRBD2. The source is a middle-aged man in good health and CMV-seronegative. The sample taken for sequencing was PBMCs. Written as DNA, the CDR3 is TGCGCCAGCAGCTTAGGACTAGCGGCTACAGATACGCAGTATTTT. This sequence encodes CASSLGLAATDTQYF.